This T cell receptor beta chain was captured in a study of T cell responses to AZD1222 COVID-19 vaccine. The study's findings and limits: Repertoire sampling was restricted to post-peak T cell response timepoints.

Assay used: immunoSEQ multiplex PCR; TCRdb lists only in-frame clones, some missing. Among 90,000 to 150,000 clones listed, around 87% were seen once. For this clone: No antigen is known for it.

CDR1 is MNHEY and CDR2 is SVGAGI in the germline V gene. The V segment lost 5 bases and the J segment 7 bases; nucleotides outside the gene matches: 8. The CDR3 contains 14 residues. The source material was peripheral blood, sampled on day 0 of AZD1222 vaccination. The TCR originated in an adult in good health. The chain links TRBV6-5 to TRBJ2-3; 8 nucleotides match TRBD2. The CDR3, as DNA: TGTGCCAGCAGTCCCATGTTAGCGGGGTATACGCAGTATTTT. Translation gives CASSPMLAGYTQYF.